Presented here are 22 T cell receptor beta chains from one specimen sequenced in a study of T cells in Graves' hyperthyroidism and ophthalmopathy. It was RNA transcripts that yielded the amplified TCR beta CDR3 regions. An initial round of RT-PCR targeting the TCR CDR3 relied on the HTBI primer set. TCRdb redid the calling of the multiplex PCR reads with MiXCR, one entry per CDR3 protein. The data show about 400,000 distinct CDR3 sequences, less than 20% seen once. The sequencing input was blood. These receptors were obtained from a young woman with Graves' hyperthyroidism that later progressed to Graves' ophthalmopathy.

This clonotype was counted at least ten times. DNA for the CDR3: TGTGCCAGCAGTTTGGGGGTATCCTACAATGAGCAGTTCTTC. Translation gives CASSLGVSYNEQFF. This chain uses TRBV12-3 or TRBV12-4 with TRBJ2-1; possibly TRBD1 or TRBD2 for D (5 bases each). Between the trimmed V and J ends, which lost 3 bases and 1 base, there was a span of 7 bases. The CDR3 loop spans 14 amino acids.

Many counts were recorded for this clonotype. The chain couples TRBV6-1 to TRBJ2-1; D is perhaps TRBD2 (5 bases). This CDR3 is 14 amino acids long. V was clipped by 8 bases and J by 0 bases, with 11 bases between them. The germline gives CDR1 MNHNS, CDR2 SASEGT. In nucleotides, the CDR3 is TGTGCCAGCGGGAAAGAGGGCTCCTACAATGAGCAGTTCTTC. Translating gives CASGKEGSYNEQFF.

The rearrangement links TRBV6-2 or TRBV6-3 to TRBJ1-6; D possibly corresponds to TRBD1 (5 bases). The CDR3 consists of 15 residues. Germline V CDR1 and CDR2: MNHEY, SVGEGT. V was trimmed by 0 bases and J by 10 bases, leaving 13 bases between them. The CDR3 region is CASSYSGGSGSPLHF. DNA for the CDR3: TGTGCCAGCAGTTACTCCGGGGGAAGTGGGTCACCCCTCCACTTT.

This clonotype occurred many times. Written as DNA, the CDR3 is TGTGCCAGCAGTGAAGGGCTCCTTTCCTACAATGAGCAGTTCTTC. It yields the protein CASSEGLLSYNEQFF. The rearrangement joins TRBV2 to TRBJ2-1; D gene ambiguous. The CDR3 sequence is 15 residues long. Trimming took off 1 base at V and 1 base at J, with 8 bases between the two ends. Germline assignment: CDR1 SNHLY and CDR2 FYNNEI.

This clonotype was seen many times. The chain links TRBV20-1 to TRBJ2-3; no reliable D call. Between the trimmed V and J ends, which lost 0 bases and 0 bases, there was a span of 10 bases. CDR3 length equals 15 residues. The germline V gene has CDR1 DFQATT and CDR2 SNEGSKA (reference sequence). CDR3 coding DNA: TGCAGTGCTAGAGATCTTCAGACTAGCACAGATACGCAGTATTTT. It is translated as CSARDLQTSTDTQYF.

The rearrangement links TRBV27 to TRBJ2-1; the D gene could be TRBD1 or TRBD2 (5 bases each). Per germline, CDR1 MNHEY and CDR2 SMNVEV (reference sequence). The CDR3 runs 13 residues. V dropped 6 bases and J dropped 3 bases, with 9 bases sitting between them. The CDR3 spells CASRGTFYNEQFF. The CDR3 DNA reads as TGTGCCAGCAGAGGGACGTTCTACAATGAGCAGTTCTTC.

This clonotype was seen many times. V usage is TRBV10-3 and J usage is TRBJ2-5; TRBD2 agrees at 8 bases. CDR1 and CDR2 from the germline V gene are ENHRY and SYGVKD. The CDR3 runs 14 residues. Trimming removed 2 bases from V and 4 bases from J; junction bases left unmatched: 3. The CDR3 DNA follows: TGTGCCATCAGTGAGAGCGGGGGAGGAGAGACCCAGTACTTC. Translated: CAISESGGGETQYF.

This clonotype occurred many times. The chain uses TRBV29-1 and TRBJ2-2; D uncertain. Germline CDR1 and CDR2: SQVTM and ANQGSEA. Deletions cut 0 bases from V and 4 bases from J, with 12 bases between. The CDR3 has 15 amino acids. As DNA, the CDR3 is TGCAGCGTTGAAGAAGGCAGTTCTGGCACCGGGGAGCTGTTTTTT. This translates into CSVEEGSSGTGELFF.

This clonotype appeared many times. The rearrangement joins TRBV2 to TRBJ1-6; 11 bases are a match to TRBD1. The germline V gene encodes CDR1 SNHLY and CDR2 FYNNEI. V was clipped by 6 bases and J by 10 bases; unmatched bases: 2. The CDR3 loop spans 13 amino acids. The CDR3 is CASRGTGGSPLHF. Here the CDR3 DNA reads TGTGCCAGCAGAGGGACAGGGGGATCACCCCTCCACTTT.

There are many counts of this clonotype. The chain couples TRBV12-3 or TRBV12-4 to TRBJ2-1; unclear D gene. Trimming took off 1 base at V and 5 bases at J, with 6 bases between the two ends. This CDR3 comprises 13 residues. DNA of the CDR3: TGTGCCAGCAGTTTAGGGGCCAACAATGAGCAGTTCTTC. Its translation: CASSLGANNEQFF.

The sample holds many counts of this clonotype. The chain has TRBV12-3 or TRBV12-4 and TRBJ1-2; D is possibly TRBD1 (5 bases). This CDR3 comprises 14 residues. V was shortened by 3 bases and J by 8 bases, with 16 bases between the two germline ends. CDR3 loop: CASSFSAGSMGYTF. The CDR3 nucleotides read TGTGCCAGCAGTTTTAGCGCAGGGAGTATGGGCTACACCTTC.

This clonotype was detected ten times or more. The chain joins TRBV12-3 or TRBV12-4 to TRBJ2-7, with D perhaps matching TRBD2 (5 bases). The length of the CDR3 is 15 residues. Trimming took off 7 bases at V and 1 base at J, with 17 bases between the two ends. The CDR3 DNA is TGTGCCAGCACCACTGAGCGGACGGGGTCCTACGAGCAGTACTTC. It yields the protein CASTTERTGSYEQYF.

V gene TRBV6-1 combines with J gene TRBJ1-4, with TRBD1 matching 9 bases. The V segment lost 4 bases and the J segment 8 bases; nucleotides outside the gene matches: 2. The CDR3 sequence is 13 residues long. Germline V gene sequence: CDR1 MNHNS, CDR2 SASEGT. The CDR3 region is CASSGTGVEKLFF. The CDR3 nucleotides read TGTGCCAGCAGTGGGACAGGGGTGGAAAAACTGTTTTTT.

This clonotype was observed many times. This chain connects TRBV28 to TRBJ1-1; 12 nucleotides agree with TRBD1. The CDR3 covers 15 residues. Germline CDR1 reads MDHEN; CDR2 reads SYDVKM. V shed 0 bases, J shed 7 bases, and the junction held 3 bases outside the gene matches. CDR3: CASSLWGTGGFEAFF. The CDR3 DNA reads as TGTGCCAGCAGTTTATGGGGGACAGGGGGCTTTGAAGCTTTCTTT.

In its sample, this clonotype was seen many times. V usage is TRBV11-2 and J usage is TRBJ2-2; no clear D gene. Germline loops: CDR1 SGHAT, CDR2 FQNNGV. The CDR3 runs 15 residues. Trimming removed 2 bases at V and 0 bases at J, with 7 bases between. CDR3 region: CASSLMTPNTGELFF. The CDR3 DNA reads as TGTGCCAGCAGCTTAATGACCCCGAACACCGGGGAGCTGTTTTTT.

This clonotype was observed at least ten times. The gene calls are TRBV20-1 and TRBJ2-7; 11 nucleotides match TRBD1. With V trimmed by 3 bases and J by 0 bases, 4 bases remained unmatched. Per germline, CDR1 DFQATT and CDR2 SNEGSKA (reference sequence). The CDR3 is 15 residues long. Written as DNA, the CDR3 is TGCAGTGCTAGGCCCGGACAGGGGGCCTCCTACGAGCAGTACTTC. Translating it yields CSARPGQGASYEQYF.

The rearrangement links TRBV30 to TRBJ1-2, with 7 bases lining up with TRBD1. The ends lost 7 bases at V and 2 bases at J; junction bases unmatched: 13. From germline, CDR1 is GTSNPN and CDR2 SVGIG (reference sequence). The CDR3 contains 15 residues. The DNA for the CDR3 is TGTGCCTCCTTTGGGGGGAGGGGGCCCAACTATGGCTACACCTTC. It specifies CASFGGRGPNYGYTF.

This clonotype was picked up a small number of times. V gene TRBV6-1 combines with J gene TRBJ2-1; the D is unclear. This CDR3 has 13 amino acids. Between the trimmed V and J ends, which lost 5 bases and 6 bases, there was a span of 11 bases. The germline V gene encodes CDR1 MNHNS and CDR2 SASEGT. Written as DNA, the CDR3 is TGTGCCAGCAGTCCGCTCATGAGCAATGAGCAGTTCTTC. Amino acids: CASSPLMSNEQFF.

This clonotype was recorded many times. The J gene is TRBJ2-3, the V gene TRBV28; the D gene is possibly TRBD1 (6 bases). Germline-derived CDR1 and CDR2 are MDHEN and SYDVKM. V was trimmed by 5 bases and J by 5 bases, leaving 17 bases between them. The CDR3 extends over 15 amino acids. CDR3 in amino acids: CASSRPSGARDTQYF. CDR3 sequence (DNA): TGTGCCAGCAGTCGGCCGTCAGGGGCGCGAGATACGCAGTATTTT.

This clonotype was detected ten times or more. The CDR3 coding sequence is TGCGCCAGCAGGCGGCAGGGAGACACCTACGAGCAGTACTTC. Encoded protein: CASRRQGDTYEQYF. J is TRBJ2-7 and V is TRBV5-1, with D perhaps matching TRBD1 or TRBD2 (5 bases each). The CDR3 runs 14 residues. Germline CDR1 reads SGHRS; CDR2 reads YFSETQ. Deletions cut 5 bases from V and 2 bases from J, with 14 bases between.

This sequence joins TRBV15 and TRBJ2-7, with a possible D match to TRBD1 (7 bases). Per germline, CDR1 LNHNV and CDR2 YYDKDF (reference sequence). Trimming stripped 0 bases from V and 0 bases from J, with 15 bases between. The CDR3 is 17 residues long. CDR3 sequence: CATSRDLGGGLSYEQYF. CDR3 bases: TGTGCCACCAGCAGAGATCTAGGAGGGGGCCTCTCCTACGAGCAGTACTTC.

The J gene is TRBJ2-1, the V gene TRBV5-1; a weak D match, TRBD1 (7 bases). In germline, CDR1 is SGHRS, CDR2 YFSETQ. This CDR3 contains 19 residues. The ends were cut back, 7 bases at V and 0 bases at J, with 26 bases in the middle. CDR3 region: CASGLVSRRQGGSYNEQFF. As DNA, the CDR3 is TGCGCCAGCGGCCTGGTCAGTCGCCGTCAGGGGGGCTCCTACAATGAGCAGTTCTTC.